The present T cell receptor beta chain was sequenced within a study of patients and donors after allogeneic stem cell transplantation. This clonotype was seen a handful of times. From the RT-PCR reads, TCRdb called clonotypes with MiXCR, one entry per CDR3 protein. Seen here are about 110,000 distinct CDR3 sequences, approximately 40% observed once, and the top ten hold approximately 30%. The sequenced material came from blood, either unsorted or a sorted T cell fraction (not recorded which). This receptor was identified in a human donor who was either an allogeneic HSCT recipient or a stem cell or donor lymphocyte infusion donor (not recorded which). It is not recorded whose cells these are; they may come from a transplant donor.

Here the CDR3 reads CASSEHFGNTIYF. The CDR3 nucleotides are TGTGCCAGCAGTGAACACTTCGGAAACACCATATATTTT. The chain couples TRBV7-2 to TRBJ1-3; D is undetermined. Germline values: CDR1 SGHTA, CDR2 FQGNSA. V was clipped by 6 bases and J by 4 bases, with 10 bases between them. This CDR3 has 13 amino acids.